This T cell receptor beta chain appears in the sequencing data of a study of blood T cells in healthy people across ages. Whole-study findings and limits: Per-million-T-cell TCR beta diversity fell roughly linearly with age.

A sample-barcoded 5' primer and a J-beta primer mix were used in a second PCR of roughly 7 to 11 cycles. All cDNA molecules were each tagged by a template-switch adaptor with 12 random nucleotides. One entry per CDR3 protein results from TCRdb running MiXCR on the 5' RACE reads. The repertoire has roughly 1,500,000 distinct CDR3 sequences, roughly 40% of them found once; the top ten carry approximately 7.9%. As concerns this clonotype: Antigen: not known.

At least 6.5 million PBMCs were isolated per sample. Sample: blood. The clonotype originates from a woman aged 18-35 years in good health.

CDR3 sequence reads: CASSDRGLGLGTDTQYF. The CDR3 coding sequence is TGTGCCAGCAGTGACCGGGGACTGGGTCTCGGCACAGATACGCAGTATTTT. This rearrangement joins TRBV6-4 to TRBJ2-3, with TRBD2 as a possible D gene (6 bases). CDR1 and CDR2 (germline): MRHNA, SNTAGT. The germline V and J ends were trimmed by 2 bases and 1 base, with 16 bases remaining between them. This CDR3 is 17 amino acids long.